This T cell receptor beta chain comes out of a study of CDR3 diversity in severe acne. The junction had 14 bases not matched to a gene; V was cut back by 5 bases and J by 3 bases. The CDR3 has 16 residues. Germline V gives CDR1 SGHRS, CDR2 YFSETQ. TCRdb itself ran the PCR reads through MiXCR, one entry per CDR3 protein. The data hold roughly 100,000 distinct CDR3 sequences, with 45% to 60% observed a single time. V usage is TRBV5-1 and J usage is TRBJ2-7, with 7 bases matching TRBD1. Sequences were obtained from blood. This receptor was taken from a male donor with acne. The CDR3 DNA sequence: TGCGCCAGCAGGGGGGAGACCGGGACAGACAACTACGAGCAGTACTTC. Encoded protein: CASRGETGTDNYEQYF.